This T cell receptor (beta chain) came from a study of blood T cell repertoires in COVID-19. Across the whole study: COVID-19 samples collected from the United States, Italy and Spain covered acute and convalescent phases.

Original analysis: For nucleated cells, counts were estimated from reference gene primer amplification. Repertoires were generated with immunoSEQ multiplex PCR, while TCRdb's copy carries only in-frame clones and drops some. Clonal size and the V and J genes are those of that table, whereas D and trimming came from the DNA. The sample carries a few hundred thousand clones, roughly 86% recorded once. This clonotype was obtained from a woman in her 30s who had recovered from COVID-19. The sequencing sample was made of peripheral blood.

The CDR3 DNA is TGTGCCAGCAGCTTTGACTTTAATCAGCCCCAGCATTTT. Protein product: CASSFDFNQPQHF. This rearrangement joins TRBV11-2 to TRBJ1-5; D call uncertain. Trimming took off 3 bases at V and 4 bases at J, with 7 bases between the two ends. Germline CDR1 reads SGHAT; CDR2 reads FQNNGV. The length of the CDR3 is 13 residues.